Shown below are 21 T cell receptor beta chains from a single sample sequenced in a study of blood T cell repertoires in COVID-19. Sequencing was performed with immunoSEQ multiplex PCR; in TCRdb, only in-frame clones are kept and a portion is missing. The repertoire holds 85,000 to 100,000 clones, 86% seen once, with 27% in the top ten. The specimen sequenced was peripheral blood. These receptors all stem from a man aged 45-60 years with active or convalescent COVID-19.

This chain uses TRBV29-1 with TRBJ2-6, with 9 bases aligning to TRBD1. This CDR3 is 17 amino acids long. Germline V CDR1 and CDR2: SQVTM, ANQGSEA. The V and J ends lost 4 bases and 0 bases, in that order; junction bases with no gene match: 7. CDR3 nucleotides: TGCAGCGTTGGAAAGGACAGGGGTCTCTCTGGGGCCAACGTCCTGACTTTC. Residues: CSVGKDRGLSGANVLTF.

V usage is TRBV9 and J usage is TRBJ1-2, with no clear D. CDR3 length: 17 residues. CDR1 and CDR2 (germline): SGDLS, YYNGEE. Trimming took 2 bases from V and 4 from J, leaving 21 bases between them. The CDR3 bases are TGTGCCAGCAGCGTCCGGGAGTACCCGATACTAGGCTATGGCTACACCTTC. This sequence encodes CASSVREYPILGYGYTF.

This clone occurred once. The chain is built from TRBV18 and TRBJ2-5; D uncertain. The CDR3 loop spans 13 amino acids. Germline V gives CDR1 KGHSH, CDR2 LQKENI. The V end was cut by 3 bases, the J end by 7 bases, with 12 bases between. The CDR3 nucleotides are TGTGCCAGCTCACCCGAAACCGTCGGGACCCAGTACTTC. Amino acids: CASSPETVGTQYF.

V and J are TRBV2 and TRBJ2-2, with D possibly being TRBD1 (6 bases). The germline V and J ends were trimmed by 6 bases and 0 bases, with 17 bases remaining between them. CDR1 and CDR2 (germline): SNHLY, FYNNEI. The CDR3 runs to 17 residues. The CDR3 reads CASRPTGTGPNTGELFF. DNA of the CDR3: TGTGCCAGCAGGCCAACGGGAACAGGGCCGAACACCGGGGAGCTGTTTTTT.

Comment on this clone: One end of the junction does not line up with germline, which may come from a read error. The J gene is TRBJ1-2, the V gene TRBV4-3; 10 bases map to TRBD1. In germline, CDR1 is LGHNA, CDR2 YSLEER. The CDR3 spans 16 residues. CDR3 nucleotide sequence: TGCGCCAGCAGCAAAGACGCCGGACAGGGGGTTTATGGCTACACCTTC. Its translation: CASSKDAGQGVYGYTF.

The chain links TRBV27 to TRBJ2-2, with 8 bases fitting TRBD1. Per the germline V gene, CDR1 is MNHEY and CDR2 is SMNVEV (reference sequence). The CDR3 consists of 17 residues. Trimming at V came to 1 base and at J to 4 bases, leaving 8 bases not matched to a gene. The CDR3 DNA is TGTGCCAGCAGTTTATTCCCGGGGACAGGCACCACCGGGGAGCTGTTTTTT. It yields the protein CASSLFPGTGTTGELFF.

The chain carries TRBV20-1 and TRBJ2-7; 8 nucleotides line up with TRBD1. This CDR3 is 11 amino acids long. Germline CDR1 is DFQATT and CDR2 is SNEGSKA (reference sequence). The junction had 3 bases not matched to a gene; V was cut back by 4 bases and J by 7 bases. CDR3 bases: TGCAGTGCTACCAGGGGGCAAGAGCAGTACTTC. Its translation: CSATRGQEQYF.

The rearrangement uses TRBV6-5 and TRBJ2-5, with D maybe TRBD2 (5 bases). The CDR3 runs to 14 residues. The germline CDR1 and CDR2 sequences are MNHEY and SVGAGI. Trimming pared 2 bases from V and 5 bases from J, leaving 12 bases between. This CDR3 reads CASSYQSTGETQYF. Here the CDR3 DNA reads TGTGCCAGCAGTTACCAATCAACGGGGGAGACCCAGTACTTC.

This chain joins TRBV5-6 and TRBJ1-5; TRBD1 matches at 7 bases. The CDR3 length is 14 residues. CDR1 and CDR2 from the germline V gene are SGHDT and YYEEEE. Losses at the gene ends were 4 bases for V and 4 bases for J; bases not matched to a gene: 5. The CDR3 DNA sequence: TGTGCCAGCAGCGACATACAGGGGAATCAGCCCCAGCATTTT. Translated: CASSDIQGNQPQHF.

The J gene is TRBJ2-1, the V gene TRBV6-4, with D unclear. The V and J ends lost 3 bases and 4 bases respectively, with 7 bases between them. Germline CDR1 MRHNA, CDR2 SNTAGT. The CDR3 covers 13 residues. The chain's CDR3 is CASSEEEYNEQFF. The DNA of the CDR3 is TGTGCCAGCAGTGAAGAGGAATACAATGAGCAGTTCTTC.

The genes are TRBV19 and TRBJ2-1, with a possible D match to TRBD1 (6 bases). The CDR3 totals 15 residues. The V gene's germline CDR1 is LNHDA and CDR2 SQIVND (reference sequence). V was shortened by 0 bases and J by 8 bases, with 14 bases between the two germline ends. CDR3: CASSIDLGAVDEQFF. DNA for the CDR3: TGTGCCAGTAGTATAGATCTGGGGGCAGTGGATGAGCAGTTCTTC.

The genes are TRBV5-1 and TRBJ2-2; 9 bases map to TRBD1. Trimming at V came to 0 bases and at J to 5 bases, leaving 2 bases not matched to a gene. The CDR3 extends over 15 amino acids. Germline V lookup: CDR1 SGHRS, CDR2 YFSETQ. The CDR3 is CASSLGTGVTGELFF. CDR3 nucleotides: TGCGCCAGCAGCTTGGGGACAGGGGTGACCGGGGAGCTGTTTTTT.

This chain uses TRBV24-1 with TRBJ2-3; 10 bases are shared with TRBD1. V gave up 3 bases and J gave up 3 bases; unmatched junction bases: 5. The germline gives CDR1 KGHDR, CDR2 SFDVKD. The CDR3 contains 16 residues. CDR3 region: CATSDAGTGVTDTQYF. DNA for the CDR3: TGTGCCACCAGTGATGCCGGGACAGGGGTTACAGATACGCAGTATTTT.

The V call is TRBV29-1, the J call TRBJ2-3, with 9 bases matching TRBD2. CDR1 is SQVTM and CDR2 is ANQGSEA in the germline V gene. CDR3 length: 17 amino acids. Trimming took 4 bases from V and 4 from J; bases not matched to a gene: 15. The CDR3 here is CSVGGAGGPDFPDTQYF. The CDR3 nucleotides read TGCAGCGTTGGCGGGGCGGGAGGGCCTGACTTCCCAGATACGCAGTATTTT.

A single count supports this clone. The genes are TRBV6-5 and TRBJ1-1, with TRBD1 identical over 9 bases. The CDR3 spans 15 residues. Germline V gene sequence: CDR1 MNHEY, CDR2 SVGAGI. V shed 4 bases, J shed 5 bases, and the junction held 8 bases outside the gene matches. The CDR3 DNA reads TGTGCCAGCAGTTCCGGAACAGGGGGCTGGACTGAAGCTTTCTTT. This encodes CASSSGTGGWTEAFF.

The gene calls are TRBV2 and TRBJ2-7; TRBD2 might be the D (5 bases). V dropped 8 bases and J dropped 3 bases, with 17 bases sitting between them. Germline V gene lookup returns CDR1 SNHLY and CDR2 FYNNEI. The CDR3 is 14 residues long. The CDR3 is CASRYSRDYYEQYF. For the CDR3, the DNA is TGTGCCAGCCGGTACTCCCGGGATTACTACGAGCAGTACTTC.

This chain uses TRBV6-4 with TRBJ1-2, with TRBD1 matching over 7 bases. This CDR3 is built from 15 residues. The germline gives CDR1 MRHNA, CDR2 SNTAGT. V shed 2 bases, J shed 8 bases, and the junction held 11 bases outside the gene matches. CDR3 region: CASSDGSQGRLGYTF. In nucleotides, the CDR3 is TGTGCCAGCAGTGACGGGTCACAGGGGAGATTAGGCTACACCTTC.

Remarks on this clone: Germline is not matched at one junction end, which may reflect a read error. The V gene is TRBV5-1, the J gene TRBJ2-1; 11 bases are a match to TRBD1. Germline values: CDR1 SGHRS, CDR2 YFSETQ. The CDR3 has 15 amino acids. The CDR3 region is CARSWGTGGHNEQFF. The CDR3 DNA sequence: TGCGCCCGCAGCTGGGGGACAGGGGGGCACAATGAGCAGTTCTTC.

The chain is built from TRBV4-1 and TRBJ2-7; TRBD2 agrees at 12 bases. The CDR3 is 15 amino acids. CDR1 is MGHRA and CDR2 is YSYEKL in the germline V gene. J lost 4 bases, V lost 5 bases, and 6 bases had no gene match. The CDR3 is CASSMLAGGPYEQYF. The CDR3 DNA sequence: TGCGCCAGCAGCATGCTAGCGGGAGGGCCTTACGAGCAGTACTTC.

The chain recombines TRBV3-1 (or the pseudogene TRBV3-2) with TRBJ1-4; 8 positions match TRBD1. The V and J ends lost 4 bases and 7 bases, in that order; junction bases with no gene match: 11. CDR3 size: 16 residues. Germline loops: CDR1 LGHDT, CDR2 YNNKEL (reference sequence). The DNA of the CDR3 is TGTGCCAGCAGCCCGGCCCTAGGGGGGACAGGTGAAAAACTGTTTTTT. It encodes CASSPALGGTGEKLFF.

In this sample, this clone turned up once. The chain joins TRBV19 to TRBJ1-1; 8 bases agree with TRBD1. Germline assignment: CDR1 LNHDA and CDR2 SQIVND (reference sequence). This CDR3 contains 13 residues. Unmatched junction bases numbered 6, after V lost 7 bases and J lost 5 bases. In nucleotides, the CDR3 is TGTGCCAGTAAGGGGCAGGGGGCGACTGAAGCTTTCTTT. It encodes CASKGQGATEAFF.